A single sample is the source of the 31 T cell receptor beta chains below, sequenced in a study of blood T cell repertoires in COVID-19. Data came from immunoSEQ multiplex PCR; TCRdb stores just in-frame clones and leaves some out. Seen here are approximately 220,000 clones, around 89% observed once, and the top ten hold over 3%. Specimen: PBMCs or T cells enriched from blood (not recorded which). The source of these receptors is a woman between 18 and 29 years old in a cohort exposed to, infected with or recovered from COVID-19 (not recorded which).

The V and J genes are TRBV9 and TRBJ2-6; D call uncertain. The CDR3 is 15 residues long. The germline CDR1 and CDR2 sequences are SGDLS and YYNGEE. The V end was cut by 4 bases, the J end by 0 bases, with 8 bases between. CDR3 nucleotide sequence: TGTGCCAGCAGCTCCTACAGCTCTGGGGCCAACGTCCTGACTTTC. Translating it yields CASSSYSSGANVLTF.

This chain connects TRBV21-1 to TRBJ2-1; the table's D call TRBD1 went unverified against the DNA. TRBV21-1 constitutes a pseudogene. The length of the CDR3 is 16 residues. The CDR3 here is CASTNTGTPQRHEQFF. As DNA, the CDR3 is TGTGCCAGCACCAACACTGGGACACCCCAACGCCATGAGCAGTTCTTC.

The rearrangement joins TRBV7-8 to TRBJ2-1; D remains ambiguous. Germline V gene sequence: CDR1 SGHVS, CDR2 FQNEAQ. The CDR3 sequence is 13 residues long. Trimming pared 1 base from V and 7 bases from J, leaving 8 bases between. CDR3 sequence reads: CASSLDRTNEQFF. Here the CDR3 DNA reads TGTGCCAGCAGCTTAGACAGAACTAATGAGCAGTTCTTC. Using reference TRBV7-8 and TRBJ2-1 for the parts outside the CDR3, the full variable domain is GAGVSQSPRYKVAKRGQDVALRCDPISGHVSLFWYQQALGQGPEFLTYFQNEAQLDKSGLPSDRFFAERPEGSVSTLKIQRTQQEDSAVYLCASSLDRTNEQFFGPGTRLTVL.

The CDR3 DNA sequence: TGTGCCAGCAGCAGCATGAACACTGAAGCTTTCTTT. Its translation: CASSSMNTEAFF. The V call is TRBV11-2, the J call TRBJ1-1; D not certain. The ends were cut back, 5 bases at V and 0 bases at J, with 4 bases in the middle. CDR3 size: 12 residues. Germline lookup yields CDR1 SGHAT and CDR2 FQNNGV. Looking up the rest from reference TRBV11-2 and TRBJ1-1 gives the full variable domain: EAGVAQSPRYKIIEKRQSVAFWCNPISGHATLYWYQQILGQGPKLLIQFQNNGVVDDSQLPKDRFSAERLKGVDSTLKIQPAKLEDSAVYLCASSSMNTEAFFGQGTRLTVV.

The rearrangement links TRBV24-1 to TRBJ2-1, with 12 bases identical to TRBD2. From germline, CDR1 is KGHDR and CDR2 SFDVKD. V lost 4 bases and J lost 5; bases outside the gene matches: 5. The CDR3 totals 16 residues. Here the CDR3 DNA reads TGTGCCACCAGTGACCCAGGACTAGCGGGACACAATGAGCAGTTCTTC. Translated, it gives CATSDPGLAGHNEQFF.

The V gene is TRBV19, the J gene TRBJ1-5; D is unclear. V lost 8 bases to trimming and J lost 4 bases, with 15 bases between them. The length of the CDR3 is 14 residues. Germline lookup yields CDR1 LNHDA and CDR2 SQIVND (reference sequence). In DNA form, the CDR3 reads TGTGCCAGTTCGGGTCTCCCGGGAAATCAGCCCCAGCATTTT. This encodes CASSGLPGNQPQHF. The full variable domain, with the rest looked up from reference TRBV19 and TRBJ1-5, is DGGITQSPKYLFRKEGQNVTLSCEQNLNHDAMYWYRQDPGQGLRLIYYSQIVNDFQKGDIAEGYSVSREKKESFPLTVTSAQKNPTAFYLCASSGLPGNQPQHFGDGTRLSIL.

This clone was detected once. The V gene is TRBV5-1, the J gene TRBJ2-2; TRBD2 might be the D (6 bases). V lost 4 bases and J 7 bases, leaving 14 bases between the germline ends. Germline CDR1 and CDR2: SGHRS and YFSETQ. The CDR3 contains 14 residues. This CDR3 is CASSLSLTSGELFF. CDR3 sequence (DNA): TGCGCCAGCAGCCTATCCCTGACTAGCGGGGAGCTGTTTTTT.

This clone occurred once. The V call is TRBV3-1 (or the pseudogene TRBV3-2), the J call TRBJ1-1, with D maybe TRBD1 (6 bases). This CDR3 has 13 amino acids. Germline CDR1 LGHDT, CDR2 YNNKEL (reference sequence). Trimming pared 3 bases from V and 5 bases from J, leaving 10 bases between. In DNA form, the CDR3 reads TGTGCCAGCAGCCAGTACAGGGCTACTGAAGCTTTCTTT. It yields the protein CASSQYRATEAFF.

This clone has just one count. The chain couples TRBV7-2 to TRBJ1-1; D remains ambiguous. V was cut by 4 bases and J by 4 bases, with 10 bases left in between. The germline V gene encodes CDR1 SGHTA and CDR2 FQGNSA. The CDR3 length is 13 residues. CDR3 residues: CASSWGGGTEAFF. CDR3 nucleotides: TGTGCCAGCAGCTGGGGAGGAGGCACTGAAGCTTTCTTT.

The V call is TRBV19, the J call TRBJ2-5; the D is unclear. The CDR3 contains 13 residues. Germline lookup yields CDR1 LNHDA and CDR2 SQIVND (reference sequence). Between the trimmed V and J ends, which lost 2 bases and 3 bases, there was a span of 7 bases. The CDR3, as DNA: TGTGCCAGTAGTATATCGGTGGAAGAGACCCAGTACTTC. Translating gives CASSISVEETQYF. Filled out from reference TRBV19 and TRBJ2-5, the complete variable domain reads DGGITQSPKYLFRKEGQNVTLSCEQNLNHDAMYWYRQDPGQGLRLIYYSQIVNDFQKGDIAEGYSVSREKKESFPLTVTSAQKNPTAFYLCASSISVEETQYFGPGTRLLVL.

The V gene is TRBV7-8, the J gene TRBJ2-2, with D tentatively TRBD2 (5 bases). This CDR3 has 16 residues. Trimming stripped 1 base from V and 4 bases from J, with 13 bases between. Germline assignment: CDR1 SGHVS and CDR2 FQNEAQ. The CDR3, as DNA: TGTGCCAGCAGCTTAGTTCCGGGGTGGGGCACCGGGGAGCTGTTTTTT. Its protein is CASSLVPGWGTGELFF.

This clone has a single count. The chain links TRBV6-5 to TRBJ1-1, with 10 bases matching TRBD1. Germline CDR1 is MNHEY and CDR2 is SVGAGI. The trim removed 5 bases at V and 4 bases at J, leaving 7 bases unmatched. The CDR3 runs 15 residues. In DNA form, the CDR3 reads TGTGCCAGCAGTCGGACAGGGGGGGAGGGCACTGAAGCTTTCTTT. It translates to CASSRTGGEGTEAFF.

The chain links TRBV11-2 to TRBJ2-4; weak D call: TRBD2 (5 bases). The CDR3 spans 17 residues. Trimming took 6 bases from V and 1 from J, leaving 19 bases between them. Germline CDR1 is SGHAT and CDR2 is FQNNGV. The CDR3 loop is CASREAGKRRAKNIQYF. CDR3 nucleotides: TGTGCCAGCAGGGAGGCGGGCAAGCGAAGGGCCAAAAACATTCAGTACTTC.

This clone has just one count. V usage is TRBV28 and J usage is TRBJ1-2; D perhaps matches TRBD1 (5 bases). CDR3 length equals 13 residues. Germline loops: CDR1 MDHEN, CDR2 SYDVKM. Trimming stripped 6 bases from V and 4 bases from J, with 12 bases between. The CDR3 DNA is TGTGCCAGCAGCCCCGACAGAGTCTATGGCTACACCTTC. It yields the protein CASSPDRVYGYTF.

The rearrangement joins TRBV4-2 to TRBJ2-2, with 7 bases matching TRBD1. Germline assignment: CDR1 LGHNA and CDR2 YNFKEQ. This CDR3 is 12 amino acids long. Germline trimming cut 10 bases from V and 9 bases from J; bases unmatched to any gene: 8. Here the CDR3 DNA reads TGTGCCACTCGAGGGGGCGTCAGGGAGCTGTTTTTT. Protein sequence: CATRGGVRELFF.

This chain connects TRBV6-5 to TRBJ1-5; D is possibly TRBD1 (6 bases). CDR3 length: 15 amino acids. The germline V gene has CDR1 MNHEY and CDR2 SVGAGI. V was cut by 4 bases and J by 0 bases, with 10 bases left in between. CDR3 coding DNA: TGTGCCAGCAGTTCTACAGGGTATAGCAATCAGCCCCAGCATTTT. As protein: CASSSTGYSNQPQHF.

V is TRBV29-1 and J is TRBJ1-4, with 8 bases fitting TRBD1. CDR3 length: 13 amino acids. CDR1 is SQVTM and CDR2 is ANQGSEA in the germline V gene. V gave up 7 bases and J gave up 1 base; unmatched junction bases: 2. CDR3 protein: CSAGQGTNEKLFF. In DNA form, the CDR3 reads TGCAGCGCCGGACAGGGAACTAATGAAAAACTGTTTTTT. The whole variable domain, filled in from reference TRBV29-1 and TRBJ1-4, reads SAVISQKPSRDICQRGTSLTIQCQVDSQVTMMFWYRQQPGQSLTLIATANQGSEATYESGFVIDKFPISRPNLTFSTLTVSNMSPEDSSIYLCSAGQGTNEKLFFGSGTQLSVL.

This chain's CDR3 is CATSVDRGSDNQPQHF. The CDR3 DNA is TGTGCCACCAGTGTTGATCGTGGCAGTGACAATCAGCCCCAGCATTTT. The rearrangement uses TRBV24-1 and TRBJ1-5; no definite D call. V lost 5 bases to trimming and J lost 3 bases, with 16 bases between them. This CDR3 has 16 residues. Germline V lookup: CDR1 KGHDR, CDR2 SFDVKD.

This rearrangement joins TRBV28 to TRBJ1-5, with TRBD1 matching 9 bases. With 8 bases clipped from V and 7 bases from J, the junction kept 12 bases outside the gene matches. Germline V gene sequence: CDR1 MDHEN, CDR2 SYDVKM. This CDR3 contains 15 residues. The CDR3 nucleotides are TGTGCCAGCGAGACTCCGGGACAGGGTGAACAGCCCCAGCATTTT. Translation gives CASETPGQGEQPQHF.

The chain has TRBV28 and TRBJ1-2; 12 nucleotides align to TRBD1. Germline CDR1 reads MDHEN; CDR2 reads SYDVKM. Unmatched junction bases numbered 11, after V lost 7 bases and J lost 8 bases. This CDR3 is built from 15 residues. The CDR3 sequence is CASTLSRDRGLGYTF. The CDR3 DNA reads as TGTGCCAGCACCCTATCCCGGGACAGGGGGCTGGGCTACACCTTC.

The V and J genes are TRBV27 and TRBJ2-1; 7 bases fit TRBD1. The CDR3 sequence is 15 residues long. CDR1 is MNHEY and CDR2 is SMNVEV in the germline V gene (reference sequence). The V segment lost 5 bases and the J segment 5 bases; nucleotides outside the gene matches: 9. The CDR3 bases are TGTGCCAGCAGTACCCCACAGGGGCGCGACAATGAGCAGTTCTTC. Protein sequence: CASSTPQGRDNEQFF.

J is TRBJ2-1 and V is TRBV4-1, with 9 nucleotides matching TRBD1. Trimming cost V 8 bases and J 2 bases; bases outside gene matches: 7. The CDR3 is made up of 15 amino acids. CDR1 is MGHRA, CDR2 YSYEKL, per germline. This chain's CDR3 is CASQPGTGTYNEQFF. For the CDR3, the DNA is TGCGCCAGCCAACCCGGGACAGGGACCTACAATGAGCAGTTCTTC.

This rearrangement joins TRBV9 to TRBJ2-3, with a tentative D call TRBD2 (5 bases). CDR3 length equals 15 residues. The V gene's germline CDR1 is SGDLS and CDR2 YYNGEE. The ends were cut back, 4 bases at V and 3 bases at J, with 15 bases in the middle. The CDR3: CASSRPGIGTDTQYF. The CDR3 DNA reads TGTGCCAGCAGCCGCCCGGGAATTGGGACAGATACGCAGTATTTT.

V gene TRBV15 combines with J gene TRBJ2-7; TRBD1 might be the D (6 bases). Germline-derived CDR1 and CDR2 are LNHNV and YYDKDF (reference sequence). V lost 1 base, J lost 3 bases, and 7 bases lay in between. This CDR3 region has 13 residues. The CDR3 sequence: CATSRVDSYEQYF. DNA for the CDR3: TGTGCCACCAGCAGAGTGGACAGCTACGAGCAGTACTTC.

This chain joins TRBV28 and TRBJ1-2; 12 positions match TRBD1. The J segment lost 7 bases and the V segment lost 5 bases, leaving 5 bases of the junction unmatched. The CDR3 spans 14 residues. Germline CDR1 MDHEN, CDR2 SYDVKM. Written as DNA, the CDR3 is TGTGCCAGCAGTCCGGGACAGGGGGCGGGTGGCTACACCTTC. Protein: CASSPGQGAGGYTF.

DNA of the CDR3: TGTGCCAGCAAGGACCCTGGGTTGAGGGATTCTGGAAACACCATATATTTT. Translating it yields CASKDPGLRDSGNTIYF. This rearrangement joins TRBV28 to TRBJ1-3; D not certain. This CDR3 spans 17 amino acids. Trimming pared 7 bases from V and 1 base from J, leaving 20 bases between. Germline V gives CDR1 MDHEN, CDR2 SYDVKM.

The chain employs TRBV3-1 (or the pseudogene TRBV3-2) and TRBJ1-1, with a tentative D call TRBD1 (5 bases). This CDR3 has 13 residues. The ends were cut back, 0 bases at V and 11 bases at J, with 13 bases in the middle. CDR1 and CDR2 from the germline V gene are LGHDT and YNNKEL (reference sequence). CDR3 in amino acids: CASSQDNEGVAFF. DNA for the CDR3: TGTGCCAGCAGCCAAGATAATGAAGGGGTTGCTTTCTTT.

The chain links TRBV19 to TRBJ2-7; D might be TRBD2 (6 bases). V was shortened by 5 bases and J by 9 bases, with 17 bases between the two germline ends. The CDR3 is 13 amino acids. CDR1 is LNHDA and CDR2 is SQIVND in the germline V gene (reference sequence). CDR3 DNA sequence: TGTGCCAGTAGTGGGAATCCAGGGAGGTGGCAGTACTTC. The encoded protein is CASSGNPGRWQYF.

The chain links TRBV7-2 to TRBJ1-5; D remains ambiguous. The CDR3 is 16 amino acids. The germline V and J ends were trimmed by 2 bases and 3 bases, with 14 bases remaining between them. CDR1 and CDR2 (germline): SGHTA, FQGNSA. Written as DNA, the CDR3 is TGTGCCAGCAGCTTAAGCGGAAGTGGAAACAATCAGCCCCAGCATTTT. This encodes CASSLSGSGNNQPQHF.

The J gene is TRBJ2-7, the V gene TRBV28; 7 bases fit TRBD2. V lost 6 bases, J lost 6 bases, and 11 bases stayed unmatched. Germline V CDR1 and CDR2: MDHEN, SYDVKM. The CDR3 is 14 residues long. CDR3 coding DNA: TGTGCCAGCAGCGGTAGGGAGGGGTTCCGCGAGCAGTACTTC. Translating gives CASSGREGFREQYF.

The rearrangement links TRBV7-2 to TRBJ2-1; D perhaps matches TRBD1 (5 bases). The CDR3 has 16 amino acids. Germline CDR1 SGHTA, CDR2 FQGNSA. The ends were cut back, 0 bases at V and 5 bases at J, with 14 bases in the middle. CDR3 nucleotides: TGTGCCAGCAGCTTAGCGTGGACCCAGGGCAACAATGAGCAGTTCTTC. The encoded protein is CASSLAWTQGNNEQFF.